A single sample gave rise to the 31 T cell receptor beta chains below, sequenced in a study of identical twins. TCRdb re-called the 5' RACE reads with MiXCR, one entry per CDR3 protein. The sample yields under 450,000 distinct CDR3 sequences, less than 20% seen once. Sequencing was carried out using naive T cells sorted from blood. All receptors come from a man over 45 in good health.

This clonotype was observed a single time. The chain uses TRBV19 and TRBJ2-3; no reliable D call. Between the trimmed V and J ends, which lost 7 bases and 2 bases, there was a span of 10 bases. CDR3 length: 13 residues. Germline assignment: CDR1 LNHDA and CDR2 SQIVND (reference sequence). Written as DNA, the CDR3 is TGTGCCAGTAAAATTTGGTTCACAGATACGCAGTATTTT. As protein: CASKIWFTDTQYF.

This clonotype has at least ten counts. The chain recombines TRBV7-9 with TRBJ2-1, with TRBD1 matching 10 bases. Germline lookup yields CDR1 SEHNR and CDR2 FQNEAQ (reference sequence). The ends lost 5 bases at V and 5 bases at J; junction bases unmatched: 12. CDR3 size: 17 residues. This CDR3 reads CASSPRDRGRRNNEQFF. In DNA form, the CDR3 reads TGTGCCAGCAGCCCTAGGGACAGGGGTCGCAGGAACAATGAGCAGTTCTTC. Drawing the rest from reference TRBV7-9 and TRBJ2-1, the complete variable domain is DTGVSQNPRHKITKRGQNVTFRCDPISEHNRLYWYRQTLGQGPEFLTYFQNEAQLEKSRLLSDRFSAERPKGSFSTLEIQRTEQGDSAMYLCASSPRDRGRRNNEQFFGPGTRLTVL.

V gene TRBV20-1 combines with J gene TRBJ2-1; possible D gene TRBD1, 5 bases. From germline, CDR1 is DFQATT and CDR2 SNEGSKA (reference sequence). The CDR3 is 10 amino acids. V gave up 7 bases and J gave up 7 bases, with 8 bases separating them. CDR3 region: CSGQTNEQFF. For the CDR3, the DNA is TGCAGTGGACAGACGAATGAGCAGTTCTTC.

The sample holds a few counts of this clonotype. This sequence joins TRBV5-5 and TRBJ2-7; tentative D call: TRBD1 (5 bases). Germline V gene data show CDR1 as SGHKS and CDR2 as YYEKEE (reference sequence). Trimming shortened V by 4 bases and J by 3 bases, and 14 bases separated the two germline ends. The CDR3 sequence is 14 residues long. The CDR3: CASSRRVGDYEQYF. CDR3 DNA: TGTGCCAGCAGCCGCAGGGTTGGGGACTACGAGCAGTACTTC.

The chain combines TRBV6-1 with TRBJ2-7, with D uncertain. The ends were cut back, 6 bases at V and 1 base at J, with 13 bases in the middle. Germline V gene lookup returns CDR1 MNHNS and CDR2 SASEGT. The CDR3 consists of 14 residues. The CDR3 DNA reads as TGTGCCAGCAGCAAAAACTGGCAGTCCTACGAGCAGTACTTC. Amino acids: CASSKNWQSYEQYF.

This clonotype was recorded many times. The DNA for the CDR3 is TGCGCCAGCAGCATTTCCGGGACAGGGGATTCGTACGAGCAGTACTTC. It yields the protein CASSISGTGDSYEQYF. The rearrangement uses TRBV4-1 and TRBJ2-7; 10 nucleotides align to TRBD1. The length of the CDR3 is 16 residues. J gave up 4 bases and V 5 bases, and 11 bases lay outside the gene matches. CDR1 and CDR2 (germline): MGHRA, YSYEKL.

In its sample, this clonotype was seen many times. The rearrangement links TRBV5-1 to TRBJ2-7, with 9 nucleotides matching TRBD1. The CDR3 has 16 amino acids. Germline CDR1 and CDR2: SGHRS and YFSETQ. Trimming removed 4 bases from V and 0 bases from J; junction bases left unmatched: 8. As DNA, the CDR3 is TGCGCCAGCAGCCCCAACCGGGACAGGGTCTCCTACGAGCAGTACTTC. Protein: CASSPNRDRVSYEQYF.

This clonotype was found a few times. The chain is built from TRBV7-8 and TRBJ2-3; D is unclear. This CDR3 has 16 amino acids. V lost 0 bases and J lost 0, with 10 bases in between. Per germline, CDR1 SGHVS and CDR2 FQNEAQ. CDR3 residues: CASSLAAVTSTDTQYF. The CDR3 DNA follows: TGTGCCAGCAGCTTAGCCGCGGTGACGAGCACAGATACGCAGTATTTT. Full variable domain (outside the CDR3, taken from reference TRBV7-8 and TRBJ2-3): GAGVSQSPRYKVAKRGQDVALRCDPISGHVSLFWYQQALGQGPEFLTYFQNEAQLDKSGLPSDRFFAERPEGSVSTLKIQRTQQEDSAVYLCASSLAAVTSTDTQYFGPGTRLTVL.

This clonotype was seen at least ten times. The V and J genes are TRBV28 and TRBJ1-5; TRBD1 matches at 8 bases. CDR3 length: 14 amino acids. Germline lookup yields CDR1 MDHEN and CDR2 SYDVKM. V lost 6 bases and J lost 6; bases outside the gene matches: 7. The CDR3 DNA reads as TGTGCCAGCAGCCCGGACAGGGAAACTCAGCCCCAGCATTTT. Translation: CASSPDRETQPQHF.

V gene TRBV7-2 combines with J gene TRBJ1-1; no clear D. V lost 2 bases and J lost 8, with 18 bases in between. CDR1 SGHTA and CDR2 FQGNSA come from the germline V gene. This CDR3 spans 15 amino acids. The CDR3, as DNA: TGTGCCAGCAGCTTATTTATAATTACGGAGCGGGAAGCTTTCTTT. Translated, it gives CASSLFIITEREAFF.

The table lists this clonotype with many counts. The chain joins TRBV7-9 to TRBJ2-1; a weak D match, TRBD2 (6 bases). V dropped 4 bases and J dropped 7 bases, with 11 bases sitting between them. Germline CDR1 reads SEHNR; CDR2 reads FQNEAQ (reference sequence). The length of the CDR3 is 13 residues. This chain's CDR3 is CASSSGLSNEQFF. In DNA form, the CDR3 reads TGTGCCAGCAGCTCGGGACTCTCGAATGAGCAGTTCTTC.

The chain joins TRBV7-9 to TRBJ2-1, with no clear D. This CDR3 has 15 residues. The V and J ends lost 5 bases and 6 bases respectively, with 17 bases between them. The germline V gene has CDR1 SEHNR and CDR2 FQNEAQ (reference sequence). CDR3 coding DNA: TGTGCCAGCAGCAAAGACACCTTCCAGGCCAATGAGCAGTTCTTC. It specifies CASSKDTFQANEQFF.

This clonotype has a count of ten or more. The genes are TRBV9 and TRBJ1-2, with D possibly matching TRBD1 (6 bases). CDR3 size: 13 residues. The germline V gene encodes CDR1 SGDLS and CDR2 YYNGEE. Trimming took 1 base from V and 8 from J, leaving 12 bases between them. The CDR3 protein is CASSVYSGEGYTF. In nucleotides, the CDR3 is TGTGCCAGCAGCGTATATTCAGGGGAGGGCTACACCTTC.

This clonotype was seen many times. The gene calls are TRBV12-3 or TRBV12-4 and TRBJ2-2, with a weak D call TRBD1 (6 bases). V shed 5 bases and J shed 6 bases, with 13 bases lying between them. This CDR3 comprises 14 residues. Written as DNA, the CDR3 is TGTGCCAGCAGTCGGACAGACCGGGCCGGGGAGCTGTTTTTT. Amino acid sequence: CASSRTDRAGELFF.

This clonotype has at least ten counts. This chain uses TRBV5-4 with TRBJ2-7, with TRBD2 as a possible D gene (6 bases). Deletions cut 0 bases from V and 3 bases from J, with 16 bases between. The CDR3 has 16 amino acids. Germline CDR1 SGHNT, CDR2 YYREEE (reference sequence). CDR3 loop: CASSLDSERAYYEQYF. The CDR3 DNA reads as TGTGCCAGCAGCTTGGATTCGGAGCGGGCATACTACGAGCAGTACTTC.

The CDR3 DNA follows: TGTGCCAGCAGCCGAACCAGGGACAACCAAGAGACCCAGTACTTC. Amino acid sequence: CASSRTRDNQETQYF. This rearrangement joins TRBV7-2 to TRBJ2-5; tentatively, D is TRBD1 (6 bases). The CDR3 runs 15 residues. The V gene lost 5 bases and the J gene lost 0 bases, with 13 bases spanning the gap. From germline, CDR1 is SGHTA and CDR2 FQGNSA. Full variable domain (missing parts from reference TRBV7-2 and TRBJ2-5): GAGVSQSPSNKVTEKGKDVELRCDPISGHTALYWYRQSLGQGLEFLIYFQGNSAPDKSGLPSDRFSAERTGGSVSTLTIQRTQQEDSAVYLCASSRTRDNQETQYFGPGTRLLVL.

In its sample, this clonotype was seen many times. The gene calls are TRBV7-8 and TRBJ2-1; 7 bases line up with TRBD1. The CDR3 sequence is 14 residues long. V was clipped by 4 bases and J by 3 bases; unmatched bases: 3. CDR1 is SGHVS, CDR2 FQNEAQ, per germline. The DNA of the CDR3 is TGTGCCAGCAGCTCCCGGGACAGCTACAATGAGCAGTTCTTC. It encodes CASSSRDSYNEQFF.

This sequence joins TRBV7-9 and TRBJ2-7; perhaps TRBD1 as D (6 bases). Germline V gene data show CDR1 as SEHNR and CDR2 as FQNEAQ (reference sequence). The CDR3 spans 14 residues. Trimming shortened V by 6 bases and J by 3 bases, and 15 bases separated the two germline ends. The CDR3, as DNA: TGTGCCAGCAGTCAGGACAGTCCAATCTACGAGCAGTACTTC. This translates into CASSQDSPIYEQYF.

This clonotype was observed a handful of times. The CDR3 protein is CASSPDGQTGELFF. The CDR3 nucleotides are TGTGCCAGCAGCCCAGACGGTCAAACCGGGGAGCTGTTTTTT. The chain is built from TRBV3-1 and TRBJ2-2; no clear D gene. Trimming took off 4 bases at V and 5 bases at J, with 11 bases between the two ends. The CDR3 is made up of 14 amino acids. Germline V lookup: CDR1 LGHDT, CDR2 YNNKEL (reference sequence).

This clonotype was counted a few times. The chain employs TRBV4-3 and TRBJ1-5, with D perhaps matching TRBD1 (6 bases). The germline V gene has CDR1 LGHNA and CDR2 YSLEER. CDR3 length: 15 residues. V was clipped by 0 bases and J by 6 bases, with 12 bases between them. The CDR3 here is CASSQDWGPSQPQHF. The CDR3 DNA sequence: TGCGCCAGCAGCCAAGATTGGGGGCCAAGTCAGCCCCAGCATTTT.

This clonotype was seen ten or more times. V usage is TRBV27 and J usage is TRBJ2-1; D perhaps matches TRBD1 (6 bases). The CDR3 spans 17 residues. V shed 3 bases and J shed 3 bases, with 18 bases lying between them. In germline, CDR1 is MNHEY, CDR2 SMNVEV (reference sequence). This CDR3 is CASSLAARGPYYNEQFF. The CDR3 DNA reads as TGTGCCAGCAGTTTGGCCGCCAGGGGACCTTACTACAATGAGCAGTTCTTC.

This clonotype showed up many times. V and J are TRBV28 and TRBJ2-7; the match to TRBD1 covers 10 bases. V gave up 5 bases and J gave up 5 bases; unmatched junction bases: 6. The CDR3 runs 14 residues. The germline V gene has CDR1 MDHEN and CDR2 SYDVKM. The chain's CDR3 is CASSLPGTGDEQYF. The CDR3 bases are TGTGCCAGCAGTCTCCCCGGGACAGGGGACGAGCAGTACTTC.

With regard to this clonotype: The junction departs from germline at one end; a sequencing error may be responsible. The chain links TRBV15 to TRBJ2-2; D assignment may be TRBD1 or TRBD2 (5 bases each). This CDR3 is built from 13 residues. Germline values: CDR1 LNHNV, CDR2 YYDKDF (reference sequence). CDR3 DNA sequence: TGTGCCACCAGCAGAGACCCGGAGGTGGACAAAGTTTTT. Encoded protein: CATSRDPEVDKVF.

This clonotype occurred a few times. This sequence joins TRBV6-1 and TRBJ1-1; D remains unclear. The CDR3 spans 14 residues. Germline assignment: CDR1 MNHNS and CDR2 SASEGT. The V end lost 5 bases, the J end lost 3 bases, and 13 bases lay between the germline ends. CDR3 nucleotide sequence: TGTGCCAGCAGTCCCAGCGGGGTGGACACTGAAGCTTTCTTT. Translating gives CASSPSGVDTEAFF.

This clonotype was seen ten or more times. The V gene is TRBV5-1, the J gene TRBJ2-3; D unclear. Germline CDR1 SGHRS, CDR2 YFSETQ. Trimming shortened V by 5 bases and J by 0 bases, and 16 bases separated the two germline ends. The CDR3 is 16 residues long. The CDR3 reads CASRTLGISSTDTQYF. The CDR3 DNA follows: TGCGCCAGCAGAACACTTGGGATCTCTAGCACAGATACGCAGTATTTT.

V usage is TRBV5-1 and J usage is TRBJ2-5; tentative D call: TRBD2 (5 bases). The CDR3 totals 16 residues. V was clipped by 0 bases and J by 4 bases, with 16 bases between them. Germline CDR1 and CDR2: SGHRS and YFSETQ. CDR3 nucleotide sequence: TGCGCCAGCAGCTTGGTTAAGGACTGGAAAGGAGAGACCCAGTACTTC. Protein product: CASSLVKDWKGETQYF. Using reference TRBV5-1 and TRBJ2-5 for the parts outside the CDR3, the full variable domain is KAGVTQTPRYLIKTRGQQVTLSCSPISGHRSVSWYQQTPGQGLQFLFEYFSETQRNKGNFPGRFSGRQFSNSRSEMNVSTLELGDSALYLCASSLVKDWKGETQYFGPGTRLLVL.

This clonotype has more than one count but fewer than ten. J is TRBJ2-1 and V is TRBV9; TRBD2 matches 7 bases. The ends lost 5 bases at V and 4 bases at J; junction bases unmatched: 9. The germline gives CDR1 SGDLS, CDR2 YYNGEE. This CDR3 is built from 15 residues. CDR3 amino acids: CASRREGGPYNEQFF. The CDR3 DNA follows: TGTGCCAGCAGGAGGGAGGGAGGGCCGTACAATGAGCAGTTCTTC.

This clonotype was counted a few times. V and J are TRBV5-1 and TRBJ2-5, with TRBD2 matching 8 bases. V lost 5 bases to trimming and J lost 1 base; unmatched junction nucleotides: 7. CDR1 and CDR2 (germline): SGHRS, YFSETQ. The length of the CDR3 is 15 residues. The CDR3 bases are TGCGCCAGCAGGCGGGGGGCAAGATTCCAAGAGACCCAGTACTTC. This gives the protein CASRRGARFQETQYF.

This chain connects TRBV25-1 to TRBJ2-1, with 14 bases that match TRBD2. The germline gives CDR1 MGHDK, CDR2 SYGVNS. The J segment lost 4 bases and the V segment lost 4 bases, leaving 12 bases of the junction unmatched. This CDR3 spans 19 amino acids. The DNA of the CDR3 is TGTGCCAGCAGTGGCTTGGGACTAGCGGGGGCCCAGAGGTACAATGAGCAGTTCTTC. The encoded protein is CASSGLGLAGAQRYNEQFF.

The chain joins TRBV5-1 to TRBJ1-1; D perhaps matches TRBD1 (5 bases). The V gene lost 4 bases and the J gene lost 2 bases, with 12 bases spanning the gap. This CDR3 has 14 residues. The V gene's germline CDR1 is SGHRS and CDR2 YFSETQ. The chain's CDR3 is CASSPMTDNTEAFF. CDR3 in DNA: TGCGCCAGCAGCCCTATGACAGATAACACTGAAGCTTTCTTT.

This clonotype was recorded many times. CDR3: CASSLAQVHSTDTQYF. The CDR3 DNA sequence: TGTGCCAGCAGCTTAGCCCAGGTTCATAGCACAGATACGCAGTATTTT. The chain is built from TRBV7-9 and TRBJ2-3; no clear D gene. Germline assignment: CDR1 SEHNR and CDR2 FQNEAQ (reference sequence). Between the trimmed V and J ends, which lost 0 bases and 0 bases, there was a span of 10 bases. This CDR3 spans 16 amino acids.